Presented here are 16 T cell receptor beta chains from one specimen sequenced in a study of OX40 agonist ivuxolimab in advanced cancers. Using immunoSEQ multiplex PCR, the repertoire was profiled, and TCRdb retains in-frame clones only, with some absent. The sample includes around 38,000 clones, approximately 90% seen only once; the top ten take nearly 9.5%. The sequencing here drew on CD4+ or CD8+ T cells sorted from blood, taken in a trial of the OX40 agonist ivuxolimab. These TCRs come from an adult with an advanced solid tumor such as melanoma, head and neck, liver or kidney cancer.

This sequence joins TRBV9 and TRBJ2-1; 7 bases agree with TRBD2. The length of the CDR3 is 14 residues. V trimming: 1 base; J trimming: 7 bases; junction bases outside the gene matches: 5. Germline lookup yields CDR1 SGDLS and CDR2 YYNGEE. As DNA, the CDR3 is TGTGCCAGCAGCGTATCCGGGGGAGGGAATGAGCAGTTCTTC. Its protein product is CASSVSGGGNEQFF.

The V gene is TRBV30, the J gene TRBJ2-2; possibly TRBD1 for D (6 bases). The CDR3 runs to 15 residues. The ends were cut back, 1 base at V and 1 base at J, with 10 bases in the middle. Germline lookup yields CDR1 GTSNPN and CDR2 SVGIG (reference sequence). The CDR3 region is CAWSGWTENTGELFF. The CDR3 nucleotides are TGTGCCTGGAGTGGTTGGACAGAGAACACCGGGGAGCTGTTTTTT.

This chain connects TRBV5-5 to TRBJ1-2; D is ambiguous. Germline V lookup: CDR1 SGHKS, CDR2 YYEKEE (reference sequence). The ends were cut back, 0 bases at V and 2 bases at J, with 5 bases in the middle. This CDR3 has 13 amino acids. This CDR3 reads CASSLGRNYGYTF. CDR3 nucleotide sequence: TGTGCCAGCAGCTTGGGCCGAAACTATGGCTACACCTTC.

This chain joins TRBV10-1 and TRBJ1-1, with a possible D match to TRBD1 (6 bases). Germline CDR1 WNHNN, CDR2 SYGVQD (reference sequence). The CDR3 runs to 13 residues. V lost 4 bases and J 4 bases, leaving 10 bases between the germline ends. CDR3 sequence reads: CASSADRSTEAFF. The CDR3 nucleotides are TGCGCCAGCAGTGCGGACAGATCCACTGAAGCTTTCTTT.

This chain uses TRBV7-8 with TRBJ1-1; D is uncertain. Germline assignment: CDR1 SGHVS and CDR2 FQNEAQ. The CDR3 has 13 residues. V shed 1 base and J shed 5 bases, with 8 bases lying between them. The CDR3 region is CASSLESGTEAFF. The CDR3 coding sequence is TGTGCCAGCAGCTTAGAGTCCGGGACTGAAGCTTTCTTT.

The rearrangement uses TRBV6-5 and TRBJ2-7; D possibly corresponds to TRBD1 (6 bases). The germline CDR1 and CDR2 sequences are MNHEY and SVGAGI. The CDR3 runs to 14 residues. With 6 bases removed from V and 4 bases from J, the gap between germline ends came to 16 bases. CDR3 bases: TGTGCCAGCAGACCTGGGACATCAAAATACGAGCAGTACGTC. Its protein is CASRPGTSKYEQYV.

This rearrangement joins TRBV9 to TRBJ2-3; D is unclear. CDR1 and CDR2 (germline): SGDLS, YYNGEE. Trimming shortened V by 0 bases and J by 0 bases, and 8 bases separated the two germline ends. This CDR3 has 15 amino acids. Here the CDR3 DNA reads TGTGCCAGCAGCGTAGTGGGCACAAGCACAGATACGCAGTATTTT. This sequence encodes CASSVVGTSTDTQYF.

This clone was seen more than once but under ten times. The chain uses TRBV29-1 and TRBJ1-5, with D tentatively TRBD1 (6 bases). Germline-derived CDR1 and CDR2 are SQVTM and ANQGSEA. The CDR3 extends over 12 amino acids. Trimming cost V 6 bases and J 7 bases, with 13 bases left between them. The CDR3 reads CSVIQGGQPQHF. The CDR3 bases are TGCAGCGTGATACAGGGAGGACAGCCCCAGCATTTT.

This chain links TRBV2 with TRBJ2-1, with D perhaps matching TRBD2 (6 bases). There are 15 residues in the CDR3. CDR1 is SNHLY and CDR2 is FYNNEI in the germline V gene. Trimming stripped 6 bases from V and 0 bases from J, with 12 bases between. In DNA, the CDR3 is TGTGCCAGCAGCCGGACTACGAGCTCCTACAATGAGCAGTTCTTC. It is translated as CASSRTTSSYNEQFF.

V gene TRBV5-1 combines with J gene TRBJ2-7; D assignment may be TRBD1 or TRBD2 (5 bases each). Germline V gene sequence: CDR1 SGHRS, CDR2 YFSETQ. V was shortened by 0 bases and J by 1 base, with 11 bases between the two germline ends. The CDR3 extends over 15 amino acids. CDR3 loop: CASSLELGVSYEQYF. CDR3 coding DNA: TGCGCCAGCAGCTTGGAGTTGGGGGTTTCCTACGAGCAGTACTTC.

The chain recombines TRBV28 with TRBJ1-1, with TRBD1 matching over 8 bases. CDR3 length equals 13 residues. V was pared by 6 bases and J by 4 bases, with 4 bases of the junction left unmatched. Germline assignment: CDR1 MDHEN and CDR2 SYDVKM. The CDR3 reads CASRKQGGTEAFF. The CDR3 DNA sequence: TGTGCCAGCAGAAAACAGGGGGGCACTGAAGCTTTCTTT.

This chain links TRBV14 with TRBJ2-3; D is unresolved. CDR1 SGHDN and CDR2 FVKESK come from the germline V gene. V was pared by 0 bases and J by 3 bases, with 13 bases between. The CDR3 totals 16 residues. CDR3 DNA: TGTGCCAGCAGCCAAGAACCGTCGTTTCGAACAGATACGCAGTATTTT. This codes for CASSQEPSFRTDTQYF.

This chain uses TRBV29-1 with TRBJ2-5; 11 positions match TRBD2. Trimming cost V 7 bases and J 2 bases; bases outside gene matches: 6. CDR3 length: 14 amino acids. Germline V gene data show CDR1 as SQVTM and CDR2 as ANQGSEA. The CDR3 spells CSGRSGREQETQYF. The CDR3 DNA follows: TGCAGCGGCCGTAGCGGGAGGGAACAAGAGACCCAGTACTTC. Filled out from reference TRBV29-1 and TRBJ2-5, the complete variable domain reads SAVISQKPSRDICQRGTSLTIQCQVDSQVTMMFWYRQQPGQSLTLIATANQGSEATYESGFVIDKFPISRPNLTFSTLTVSNMSPEDSSIYLCSGRSGREQETQYFGPGTRLLVL.

CDR3 region: CASMGLAGRTYEQYF. The CDR3 DNA reads TGTGCCAGCATGGGACTAGCGGGAAGAACCTACGAGCAGTACTTC. This chain uses TRBV6-4 with TRBJ2-7; 13 bases agree with TRBD2. Trimming at V came to 7 bases and at J to 2 bases, leaving 5 bases not matched to a gene. Germline V gene sequence: CDR1 MRHNA, CDR2 SNTAGT. The CDR3 consists of 15 residues.

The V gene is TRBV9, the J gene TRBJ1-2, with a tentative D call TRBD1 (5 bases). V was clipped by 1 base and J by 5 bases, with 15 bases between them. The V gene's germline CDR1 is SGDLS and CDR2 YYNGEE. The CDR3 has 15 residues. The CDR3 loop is CASSVSQGVGYGYTF. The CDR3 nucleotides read TGTGCCAGCAGCGTAAGTCAGGGAGTAGGGTATGGCTACACCTTC.

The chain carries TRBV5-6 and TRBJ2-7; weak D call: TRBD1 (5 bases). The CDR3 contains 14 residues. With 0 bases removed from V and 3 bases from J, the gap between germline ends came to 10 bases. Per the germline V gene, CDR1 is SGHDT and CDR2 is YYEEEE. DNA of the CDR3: TGTGCCAGCAGCTTGGCAGGGATTCTCTACGAGCAGTACTTC. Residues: CASSLAGILYEQYF. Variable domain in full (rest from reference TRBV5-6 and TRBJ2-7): DAGVTQSPTHLIKTRGQQVTLRCSPKSGHDTVSWYQQALGQGPQFIFQYYEEEERQRGNFPDRFSGHQFPNYSSELNVNALLLGDSALYLCASSLAGILYEQYFGPGTRLTVT.